One and the same sample provided the 17 T cell receptor beta chains below, sequenced in a study of shared clonotypes between healthy human individuals. This table comes from immunoSEQ multiplex PCR, and its TCRdb copy is limited to in-frame clones, with some not included. Altogether about 1,800,000 clones are present, approximately 95% being singletons, with the ten largest covering approximately 1%. The naive CD8 population came from CD45RO-negative cells selected for CCR7, without terminally differentiated effector memory CD45RA+ cells. The specimen sequenced was naive CD8+ T cells sorted from blood. The receptors shown here come from a man between 18 and 29 years old in good health.

This clone appeared a single time. V gene TRBV27 combines with J gene TRBJ1-2; 12 bases line up with TRBD1. Looked up from germline, CDR1 is MNHEY and CDR2 is SMNVEV (reference sequence). The CDR3 is 14 residues long. The V and J ends lost 8 bases and 4 bases, in that order; junction bases with no gene match: 5. The CDR3 region is CASRWGQGAYGYTF. The CDR3 bases are TGTGCCAGCCGATGGGGACAGGGGGCCTATGGCTACACCTTC.

This chain uses TRBV18 with TRBJ2-3; D might be TRBD1 (6 bases). V lost 1 base, J lost 1 base, and 9 bases lay in between. The CDR3 covers 15 residues. Germline V gives CDR1 KGHSH, CDR2 LQKENI. The CDR3 loop reads CASSPLSGGTDTQYF. CDR3 bases: TGTGCCAGCTCACCACTCTCAGGGGGCACAGATACGCAGTATTTT.

This chain uses TRBV5-4 with TRBJ1-1; TRBD1 matches at 11 bases. With V trimmed by 4 bases and J by 10 bases, 15 bases remained unmatched. Germline V lookup: CDR1 SGHNT, CDR2 YYREEE (reference sequence). The CDR3 consists of 16 residues. CDR3 in amino acids: CASSLGTGGALMGAFF. The CDR3 DNA reads as TGTGCCAGCAGCCTAGGGACAGGGGGGGCACTAATGGGAGCTTTCTTT.

J is TRBJ2-7 and V is TRBV5-5; perhaps TRBD1 as D (5 bases). The V and J ends lost 4 bases and 3 bases respectively, with 14 bases between them. The CDR3 contains 14 residues. Germline V gene sequence: CDR1 SGHKS, CDR2 YYEKEE (reference sequence). The CDR3 DNA reads as TGTGCCAGCAGCACCGAGACAGCTAACTACGAGCAGTACTTC. This sequence encodes CASSTETANYEQYF.

V gene TRBV10-3 combines with J gene TRBJ2-7, with no clear D. Germline V gene lookup returns CDR1 ENHRY and CDR2 SYGVKD. Trimming took 3 bases from V and 3 from J, leaving 12 bases between them. This CDR3 spans 14 amino acids. CDR3 sequence (DNA): TGTGCCATCAGTGAAGAGGTGCCCATCTACGAGCAGTACTTC. This codes for CAISEEVPIYEQYF.

The V gene is TRBV28, the J gene TRBJ2-5; 11 nucleotides agree with TRBD2. Germline CDR1 is MDHEN and CDR2 is SYDVKM. Germline trimming cut 4 bases from V and 5 bases from J; bases unmatched to any gene: 9. The CDR3 runs to 16 residues. The CDR3 reads CASSSTTSGDWETQYF. CDR3 in DNA: TGTGCCAGCAGTTCGACGACTAGCGGGGATTGGGAGACCCAGTACTTC.

This clone appeared a single time. This chain joins TRBV7-8 and TRBJ2-3; D is undetermined. Looked up from germline, CDR1 is SGHVS and CDR2 is FQNEAQ. The V and J ends lost 0 bases and 0 bases respectively, with 16 bases between them. This CDR3 has 18 amino acids. The chain's CDR3 is CASSLAMVAATSTDTQYF. The CDR3, as DNA: TGTGCCAGCAGCTTAGCTATGGTAGCAGCTACTAGCACAGATACGCAGTATTTT.

The gene calls are TRBV25-1 and TRBJ2-1; D might be TRBD1 or TRBD2, each matching 6 bases. V lost 3 bases to trimming and J lost 4 bases, with 13 bases between them. This CDR3 is 15 amino acids long. Looked up from germline, CDR1 is MGHDK and CDR2 is SYGVNS. The CDR3 here is CASSEVQGGYNEQFF. The CDR3 nucleotides read TGTGCCAGCAGTGAGGTACAGGGAGGATACAATGAGCAGTTCTTC.

The rearrangement joins TRBV9 to TRBJ2-7; D unresolved. CDR3 size: 15 residues. Trimming removed 0 bases at V and 1 base at J, with 11 bases between. Germline CDR1 and CDR2: SGDLS and YYNGEE. This CDR3 is CASSVGEALSYEQYF. In nucleotides, the CDR3 is TGTGCCAGCAGCGTAGGAGAGGCCTTATCCTACGAGCAGTACTTC.

V gene TRBV19 combines with J gene TRBJ1-1; D gene uncertain. The germline CDR1 and CDR2 sequences are LNHDA and SQIVND (reference sequence). V dropped 7 bases and J dropped 5 bases, with 14 bases sitting between them. The CDR3 runs to 13 residues. The CDR3 region has the DNA TGTGCCAGTACCGTGGTAATGGGAACTGAAGCTTTCTTT. It specifies CASTVVMGTEAFF.

The chain uses TRBV30 and TRBJ1-1; D gene unclear. In germline, CDR1 is GTSNPN, CDR2 SVGIG (reference sequence). CDR3 size: 13 residues. Trimming removed 1 base at V and 0 bases at J, with 6 bases between. The CDR3 reads CAWSEELNTEAFF. In DNA, the CDR3 is TGTGCCTGGAGTGAGGAGTTGAACACTGAAGCTTTCTTT.

This chain links TRBV5-4 with TRBJ2-2; the match to TRBD2 covers 8 bases. The germline gives CDR1 SGHNT, CDR2 YYREEE (reference sequence). This CDR3 is 16 amino acids long. Trimming removed 5 bases from V and 6 bases from J; junction bases left unmatched: 12. As DNA, the CDR3 is TGTGCCAGCAGATCCGCGAGCGGGAGTATTGCCGGGGAGCTGTTTTTT. Residues: CASRSASGSIAGELFF.

This chain connects TRBV27 to TRBJ2-7; 9 nucleotides line up with TRBD2. The germline V gene encodes CDR1 MNHEY and CDR2 SMNVEV (reference sequence). The CDR3 sequence is 17 residues long. V dropped 4 bases and J dropped 2; count of bases not matched to a gene: 12. CDR3 sequence reads: CASSSTRGERGAYEQYF. The CDR3 DNA reads as TGTGCCAGCAGTTCCACCCGGGGAGAGCGGGGGGCCTACGAGCAGTACTTC.

The rearrangement links TRBV6-5 to TRBJ1-5; 10 nucleotides line up with TRBD1. J lost 7 bases, V lost 3 bases, and 6 bases had no gene match. The length of the CDR3 is 15 residues. Germline loops: CDR1 MNHEY, CDR2 SVGAGI. The chain's CDR3 is CASSYAGTGDQPQHF. In nucleotides, the CDR3 is TGTGCCAGCAGTTATGCCGGGACAGGGGACCAGCCCCAGCATTTT.

This rearrangement joins TRBV7-6 to TRBJ1-6; D is possibly TRBD1 (5 bases). The CDR3 is made up of 15 amino acids. Germline V gene lookup returns CDR1 SGHVS and CDR2 FNYEAQ. Trimming pared 5 bases from V and 7 bases from J, leaving 15 bases between. The CDR3, as DNA: TGTGCCAGCAGCACTTTCGGGGGAGGCAATTCACCCCTCCACTTT. This encodes CASSTFGGGNSPLHF.

The chain recombines TRBV4-1 with TRBJ2-1; D may be TRBD1 (6 bases). The CDR3 spans 14 residues. V was clipped by 3 bases and J by 4 bases, with 10 bases between them. Germline V gives CDR1 MGHRA, CDR2 YSYEKL. The CDR3 sequence: CASSQKQGYNEQFF. CDR3 DNA sequence: TGCGCCAGCAGCCAGAAACAGGGATACAATGAGCAGTTCTTC.

The rearrangement links TRBV10-3 to TRBJ1-5; D is uncertain. CDR3 length equals 14 residues. With 3 bases removed from V and 5 bases from J, the gap between germline ends came to 11 bases. Germline CDR1 ENHRY, CDR2 SYGVKD. This CDR3 is CAISDIGSDQPQHF. The DNA for the CDR3 is TGTGCCATCAGTGATATAGGGAGCGATCAGCCCCAGCATTTT.